This T cell receptor (beta chain) was retrieved from a study of T cell clones after liver transplantation. Study-level background: Without induction therapy, subjects received standard immunosuppression until 12-24 months post-transplant. Tolerant meant at least one year fully off immunosuppression without liver enzymes above twice normal. Study outcomes and limitations: In most of the 8 subjects, circulating graft-donor-reactive CD4 TCRbeta sequences fell significantly after transplant.

Germline loops: CDR1 MNHEY, CDR2 SMNVEV (reference sequence). Trimming at V came to 7 bases and at J to 7 bases, leaving 6 bases not matched to a gene. The CDR3 covers 14 residues. This table comes from immunoSEQ multiplex PCR, and its TCRdb copy is limited to in-frame clones, with some not included. Here the sample spans fewer than 65,000 clones, less than 90% being singletons. Comment on this clone: Its antigen remains unknown.

This receptor was identified in a human patient who received a liver transplant. Some of the T cells might come from the graft donor. This sample comprised CD8+ T cells from blood, obtained 12 months after liver transplant. The rearrangement uses TRBV27 and TRBJ2-7, with 14 bases matching TRBD2. The CDR3 DNA reads TGTGCCAGCACGGGACTAGCGGGAGCGGGTGAGCAGTACTTC. Protein product: CASTGLAGAGEQYF.